This T cell receptor (beta chain) appears in the sequencing data of a study of T cells in Graves' hyperthyroidism and ophthalmopathy. The study, taken as a whole, reports: Ophthalmopathy onset followed model prediction by a median around 6.9 months.

On this clonotype: No antigen is known for it.

The germline CDR1 and CDR2 sequences are DFQATT and SNEGSKA (reference sequence). The CDR3 consists of 15 residues. V was shortened by 0 bases and J by 6 bases, with 16 bases between the two germline ends. Amplification targeted TCR beta CDR3 regions from RNA transcripts. TCR CDR3 regions were first amplified by RT-PCR with HTBI primers. TCRdb used MiXCR to reprocess the multiplex PCR reads, holding one entry per CDR3 protein. The sample lists around 250,000 distinct CDR3 sequences, just over 14% seen once, with about an eighth in the top ten. The source of this sequence is a woman aged 40 to 55 with Graves' hyperthyroidism that later progressed to Graves' ophthalmopathy. This sequence joins TRBV20-1 and TRBJ2-3; D is perhaps TRBD1 (6 bases). Sequencing input: blood. The CDR3 DNA sequence: TGCAGTGCTAGAGATTCCCAGGGGTCATCCGATACGCAGTATTTT. This codes for CSARDSQGSSDTQYF.